The entry below gives a single TCR beta chain sequence along with its context. The antigen remains undetermined. The method was immunoSEQ multiplex PCR; TCRdb's version includes in-frame clones alone and lacks a portion of them. Among roughly 110,000 clones listed, 58% were seen once. This specimen belongs to a study of cytotoxic CD8 clonotypes in ibrutinib-treated CLL. Findings of the study overall: While tracking circulating CD8+ T-cell counts, baseline clonality exceeded that of age-matched healthy donors. Clonality rose at ibrutinib response and fell back toward baseline at progression.

The CDR3 loop spans 16 amino acids. The ends lost 5 bases at V and 2 bases at J; junction bases unmatched: 11. CDR1 is SGDLS, CDR2 YYNGEE, per germline. This TCR was sampled from a human donor with chronic lymphocytic leukemia. The rearrangement joins TRBV9 to TRBJ1-2, with 8 positions matching TRBD1. Sequencing used PBMCs, obtained after 24 months of ibrutinib treatment. The DNA for the CDR3 is TGTGCCAGCAGTACAGGGGGGTACATGGAAAACTATGGCTACACCTTC. Amino acid sequence: CASSTGGYMENYGYTF. The full variable domain, its missing parts supplied by reference TRBV9 and TRBJ1-2, is DSGVTQTPKHLITATGQRVTLRCSPRSGDLSVYWYQQSLDQGLQFLIQYYNGEERAKGNILERFSAQQFPDLHSELNLSSLELGDSALYFCASSTGGYMENYGYTFGSGTRLTVV.